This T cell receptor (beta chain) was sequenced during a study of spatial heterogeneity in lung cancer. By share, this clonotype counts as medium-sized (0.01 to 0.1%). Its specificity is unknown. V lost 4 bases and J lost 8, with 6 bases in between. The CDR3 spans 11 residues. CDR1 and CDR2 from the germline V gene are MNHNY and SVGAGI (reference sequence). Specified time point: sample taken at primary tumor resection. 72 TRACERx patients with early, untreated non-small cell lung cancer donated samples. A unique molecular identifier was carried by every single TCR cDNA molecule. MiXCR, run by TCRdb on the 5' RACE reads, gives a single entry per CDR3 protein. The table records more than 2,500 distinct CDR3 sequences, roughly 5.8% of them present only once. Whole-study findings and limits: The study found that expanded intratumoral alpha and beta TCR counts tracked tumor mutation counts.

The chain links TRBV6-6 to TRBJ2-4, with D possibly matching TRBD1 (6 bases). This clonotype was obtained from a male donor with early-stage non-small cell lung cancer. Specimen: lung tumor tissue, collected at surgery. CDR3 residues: CASSSGDIQYF. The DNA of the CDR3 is TGTGCCAGCAGTTCAGGGGACATTCAGTACTTC.